This entry describes one TCR beta chain. Data came from immunoSEQ multiplex PCR; TCRdb stores just in-frame clones and leaves some out. This table has tens of thousands of clones, roughly 92% appearing once. This entry belongs to a study of blood T cell repertoires in COVID-19. Study in general: PBMCs, B-cell-depleted T cells, or T cells provided the cDNA or gDNA that made up the material.

V lost 0 bases and J lost 6, with 12 bases in between. The CDR3 runs 15 residues. Germline assignment: CDR1 SGHRS and CDR2 YFSETQ. Sequencing was done on a sample of peripheral blood. This TCR came from a human donor in a cohort sampled during active COVID-19. V gene TRBV5-1 combines with J gene TRBJ2-2; D remains unclear. CDR3 loop: CASSLVPEWAGELFF. As DNA, the CDR3 is TGCGCCAGCAGCTTGGTGCCGGAGTGGGCCGGGGAGCTGTTTTTT.